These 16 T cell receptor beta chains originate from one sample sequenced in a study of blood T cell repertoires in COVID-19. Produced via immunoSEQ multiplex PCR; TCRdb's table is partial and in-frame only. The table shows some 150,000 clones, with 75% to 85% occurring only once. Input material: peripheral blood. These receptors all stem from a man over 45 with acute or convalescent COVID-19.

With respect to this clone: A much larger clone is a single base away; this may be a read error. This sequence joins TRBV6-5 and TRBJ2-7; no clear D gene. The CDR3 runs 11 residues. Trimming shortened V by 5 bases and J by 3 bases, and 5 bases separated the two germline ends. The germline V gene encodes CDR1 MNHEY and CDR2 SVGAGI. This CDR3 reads CASSNNYEQYF. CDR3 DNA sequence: TGTGCCAGCAGTAACAACTACGAGCAGTACTTC.

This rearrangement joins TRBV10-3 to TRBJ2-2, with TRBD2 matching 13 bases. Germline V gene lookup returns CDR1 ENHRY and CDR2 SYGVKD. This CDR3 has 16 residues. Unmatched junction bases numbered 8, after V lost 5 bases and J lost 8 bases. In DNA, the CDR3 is TGTGCCATCAGTACTAGCGGGGGGGCCGATGTTGGGGAGCTGTTTTTT. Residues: CAISTSGGADVGELFF.

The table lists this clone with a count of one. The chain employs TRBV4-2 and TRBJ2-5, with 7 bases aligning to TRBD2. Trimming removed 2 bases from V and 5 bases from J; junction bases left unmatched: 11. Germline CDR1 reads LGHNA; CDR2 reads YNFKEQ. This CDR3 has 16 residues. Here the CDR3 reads CASSQTGGRGHETQYF. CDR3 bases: TGTGCCAGCAGCCAAACAGGTGGGAGGGGTCATGAGACCCAGTACTTC.

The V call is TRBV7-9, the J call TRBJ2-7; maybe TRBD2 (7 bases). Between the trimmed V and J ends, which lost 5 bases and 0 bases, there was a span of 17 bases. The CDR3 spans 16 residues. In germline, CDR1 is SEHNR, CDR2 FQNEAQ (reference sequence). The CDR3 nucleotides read TGTGCCAGCAGCCAGACCGGGGGGCCCGTCTCCTACGAGCAGTACTTC. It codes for CASSQTGGPVSYEQYF. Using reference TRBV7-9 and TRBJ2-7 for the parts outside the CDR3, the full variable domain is DTGVSQNPRHKITKRGQNVTFRCDPISEHNRLYWYRQTLGQGPEFLTYFQNEAQLEKSRLLSDRFSAERPKGSFSTLEIQRTEQGDSAMYLCASSQTGGPVSYEQYFGPGTRLTVT.

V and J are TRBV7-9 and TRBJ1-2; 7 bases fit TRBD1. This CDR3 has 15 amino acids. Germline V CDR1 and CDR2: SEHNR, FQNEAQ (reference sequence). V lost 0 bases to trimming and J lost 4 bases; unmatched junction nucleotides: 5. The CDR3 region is CASSLADRDPYGYTF. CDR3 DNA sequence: TGTGCCAGCAGCTTAGCCGACAGGGACCCCTATGGCTACACCTTC. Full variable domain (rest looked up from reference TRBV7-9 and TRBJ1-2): DTGVSQNPRHKITKRGQNVTFRCDPISEHNRLYWYRQTLGQGPEFLTYFQNEAQLEKSRLLSDRFSAERPKGSFSTLEIQRTEQGDSAMYLCASSLADRDPYGYTFGSGTRLTVV.

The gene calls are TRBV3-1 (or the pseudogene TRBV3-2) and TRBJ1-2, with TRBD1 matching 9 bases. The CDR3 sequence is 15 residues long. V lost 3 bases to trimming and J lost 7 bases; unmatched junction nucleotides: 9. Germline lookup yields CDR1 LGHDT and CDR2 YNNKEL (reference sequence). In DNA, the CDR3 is TGTGCCAGCAGCCACGGGACAGGGCAACAAGGTGGCTACACCTTC. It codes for CASSHGTGQQGGYTF.

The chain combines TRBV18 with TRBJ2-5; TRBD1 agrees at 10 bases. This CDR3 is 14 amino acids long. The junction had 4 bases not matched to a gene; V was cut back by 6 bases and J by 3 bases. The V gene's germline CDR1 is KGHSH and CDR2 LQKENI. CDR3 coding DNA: TGTGCCAGCTCGCGACAGGGGGCGAAAGAGACCCAGTACTTC. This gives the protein CASSRQGAKETQYF.

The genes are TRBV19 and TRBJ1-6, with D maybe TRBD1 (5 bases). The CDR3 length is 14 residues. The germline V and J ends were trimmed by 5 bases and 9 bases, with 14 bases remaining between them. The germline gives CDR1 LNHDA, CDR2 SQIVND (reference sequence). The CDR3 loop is CASSGDSRGSPLHF. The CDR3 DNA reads TGTGCCAGTAGTGGGGACTCTCGGGGTTCACCCCTCCACTTT.

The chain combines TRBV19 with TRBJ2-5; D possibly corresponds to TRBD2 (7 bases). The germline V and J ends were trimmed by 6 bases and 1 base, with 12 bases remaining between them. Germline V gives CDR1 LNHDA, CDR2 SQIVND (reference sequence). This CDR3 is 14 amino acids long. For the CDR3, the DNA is TGTGCCAGTAGGATTCGGGGGGCCCAAGAGACCCAGTACTTC. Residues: CASRIRGAQETQYF.

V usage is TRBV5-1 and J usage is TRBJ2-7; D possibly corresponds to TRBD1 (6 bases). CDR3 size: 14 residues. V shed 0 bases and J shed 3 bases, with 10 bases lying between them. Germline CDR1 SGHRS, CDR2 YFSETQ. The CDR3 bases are TGCGCCAGCAGCTTGGTCAGGGGATACTACGAGCAGTACTTC. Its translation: CASSLVRGYYEQYF.

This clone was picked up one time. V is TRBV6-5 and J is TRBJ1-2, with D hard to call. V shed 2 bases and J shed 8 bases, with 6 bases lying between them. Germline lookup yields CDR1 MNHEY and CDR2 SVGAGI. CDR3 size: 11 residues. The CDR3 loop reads CASSYAGGYTF. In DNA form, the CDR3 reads TGTGCCAGCAGTTACGCTGGCGGCTACACCTTC.

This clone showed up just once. The CDR3 region has the DNA TGTGCCAGCAGTAAGACAGTTAGCAATCAGCCCCAGCATTTT. Amino acids: CASSKTVSNQPQHF. The chain has TRBV28 and TRBJ1-5; a weak D match, TRBD1 (5 bases). Germline lookup yields CDR1 MDHEN and CDR2 SYDVKM. The CDR3 length is 14 residues. V was shortened by 5 bases and J by 0 bases, with 8 bases between the two germline ends.

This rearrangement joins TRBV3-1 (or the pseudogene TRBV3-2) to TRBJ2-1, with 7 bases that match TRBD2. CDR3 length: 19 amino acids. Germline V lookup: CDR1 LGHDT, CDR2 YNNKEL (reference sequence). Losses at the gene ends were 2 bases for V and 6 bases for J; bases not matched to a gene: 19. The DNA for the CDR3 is TGTGCCAGCAGCCAATCAAAGCGGGTACGGGAGGAGGGGCGCAATGAGCAGTTCTTC. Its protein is CASSQSKRVREEGRNEQFF.

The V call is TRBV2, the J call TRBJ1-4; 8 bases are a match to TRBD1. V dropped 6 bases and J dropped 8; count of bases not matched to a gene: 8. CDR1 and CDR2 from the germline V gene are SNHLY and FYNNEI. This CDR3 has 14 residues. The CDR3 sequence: CASSGPGGREKLFF. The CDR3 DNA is TGTGCCAGCAGCGGACCAGGGGGCCGGGAAAAACTGTTTTTT.

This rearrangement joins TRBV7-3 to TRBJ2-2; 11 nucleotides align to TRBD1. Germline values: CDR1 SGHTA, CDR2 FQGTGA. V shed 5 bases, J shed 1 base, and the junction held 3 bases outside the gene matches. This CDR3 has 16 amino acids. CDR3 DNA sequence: TGTGCCAGCAGCCGAGGGACAGGGGGGAACACCGGGGAGCTGTTTTTT. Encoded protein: CASSRGTGGNTGELFF.

CDR3 protein: CASNEGTGDYEQYF. In DNA form, the CDR3 reads TGTGCCAGCAACGAAGGGACAGGGGATTACGAGCAGTACTTC. The rearrangement links TRBV2 to TRBJ2-7, with TRBD1 matching 10 bases. Germline V gives CDR1 SNHLY, CDR2 FYNNEI. V shed 7 bases, J shed 4 bases, and the junction held 7 bases outside the gene matches. The CDR3 consists of 14 residues.